This T cell receptor (beta chain) came from a study of shared clonotypes between healthy human individuals. Study-wide background: Per donor, CD8 memory used one plate, CD8 naive used two, CD4 memory used three and CD4 naive used three.

The assay was carried out at the deep level. How the authors handled the data: Junction-only sequences without quality scores were provided by ImmunoSEQ, so filtering was different. Clones were read by immunoSEQ multiplex PCR, and TCRdb kept only the in-frame ones, dropping some. From that table come the V and J calls and clone size; the DNA was used to work out D and trimming. The data show roughly 2.5 million clones, around nine tenths seen once. Losses at the gene ends were 4 bases for V and 1 base for J; bases not matched to a gene: 5. This CDR3 comprises 15 residues. The germline gives CDR1 SNHLY, CDR2 FYNNEI. Those who donated, Caucasian adults without exception, all lived in Nashville, Tennessee. About this clone itself: This sample also contains other DNA sequences that code for the same CDR3.

The sequenced sample was naive CD4+ T cells sorted from blood. Noted subset: CD45RA+ positively selected. This sequence was found in a man younger than 35 in good health. This chain uses TRBV2 with TRBJ2-7, with 9 positions matching TRBD2. For the CDR3, the DNA is TGTGCCAGCAGTGTGGAGAGCGGGGGGTCCTACGAGCAGTACTTC. Amino acid sequence: CASSVESGGSYEQYF.